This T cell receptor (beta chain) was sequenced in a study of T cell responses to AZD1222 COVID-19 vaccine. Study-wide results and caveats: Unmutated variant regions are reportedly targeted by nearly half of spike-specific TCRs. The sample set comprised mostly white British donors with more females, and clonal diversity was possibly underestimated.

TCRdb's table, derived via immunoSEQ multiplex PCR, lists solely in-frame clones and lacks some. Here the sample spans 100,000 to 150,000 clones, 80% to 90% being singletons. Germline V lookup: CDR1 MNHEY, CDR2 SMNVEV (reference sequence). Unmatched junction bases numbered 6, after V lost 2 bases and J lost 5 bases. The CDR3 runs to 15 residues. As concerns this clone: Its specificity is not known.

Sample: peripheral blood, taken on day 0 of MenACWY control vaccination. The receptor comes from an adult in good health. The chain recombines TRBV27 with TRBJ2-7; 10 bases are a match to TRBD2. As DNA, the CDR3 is TGTGCCAGCAGTTTAGGGCTAGCGGGAGTCAACGAGCAGTACTTC. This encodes CASSLGLAGVNEQYF.